A selection of T cell receptor beta chains follows, all from one sample in a study of blood T cell repertoires in COVID-19. This table comes from immunoSEQ multiplex PCR, and its TCRdb copy is limited to in-frame clones, with some not included. Among tens of thousands of clones listed, 78% were seen once. The material sequenced was peripheral blood. These receptors originate from an older man with acute or convalescent COVID-19. Each CDR3 is given with its conserved first and last residue. A D gene is named only where the DNA matches it firmly. Some rows mark clone size as missing; the rest say once, few, many or name a class of expanded clone.

J	D	V	size	CDR3	DNA
TRBJ1-2	.	TRBV21-1	.	CASRTGNYGYTF	TGTGCCAGCAGGACAGGGAACTATGGCTACACCTTC
TRBJ2-1	.	TRBV7-8	.	CASSLDEGFYNEQFF	TGTGCCAGCAGCCTAGATGAGGGATTCTACAATGAGCAGTTCTTC
TRBJ2-1	TRBD2	TRBV11-3	.	CASSLGGGGAYNEQFF	TGTGCCAGCAGCTTAGGAGGCGGGGGGGCCTACAATGAGCAGTTCTTC
TRBJ2-7	.	TRBV14	.	CASSLFEGGHYEQYF	TGTGCCAGCAGCCTTTTCGAAGGCGGTCACTACGAGCAGTACTTC
TRBJ1-5	.	TRBV15	.	CATSATYGGNQPQHF	TGTGCCACCAGCGCGACCTACGGGGGCAATCAGCCCCAGCATTTT
TRBJ2-2	TRBD1	TRBV27	once	CASSSPGQGRTGELFF	TGTGCCAGCAGTTCGCCGGGACAGGGAAGAACCGGGGAGCTGTTTTTT
TRBJ1-5	.	TRBV6-5	few	CASRAAGSGNQPQHF	TGTGCCAGCAGGGCGGCCGGGTCTGGCAATCAGCCCCAGCATTTT
TRBJ2-3	.	TRBV5-4	.	CASSLRRPADTQYF	TGTGCCAGCAGCTTAAGGCGGCCGGCAGATACGCAGTATTTT
TRBJ2-1	.	TRBV18	.	CASSPSTGTVNEQFF	TGTGCCAGCTCACCCTCGACAGGAACAGTAAATGAGCAGTTCTTC
TRBJ2-7	TRBD1	TRBV19	.	CASTSGQGPRPQYF	TGTGCCAGTACATCGGGACAGGGGCCGCGGCCTCAGTACTTC
TRBJ2-5	.	TRBV14	few	CASSQDRSQGKYF	TGTGCCAGCAGCCAAGATCGGTCCCAGGGGAAGTACTTC
TRBJ1-2	.	TRBV28	.	CASSFSVFYGYTF	TGTGCCAGCAGTTTCTCAGTATTTTATGGCTACACCTTC
TRBJ2-2	TRBD1	TRBV2	few	CASTGQLITGELFF	TGTGCCAGCACGGGACAGCTTATCACCGGGGAGCTGTTTTTT
TRBJ1-1	TRBD1	TRBV13	.	CASSLGIGWTGGEAFF	TGTGCCAGCAGCTTAGGCATCGGTTGGACAGGAGGTGAAGCTTTCTTT
TRBJ2-1	.	TRBV10-3	.	CAISPRTDNEQFF	TGTGCCATCAGCCCGAGGACAGACAATGAGCAGTTCTTC
TRBJ1-2	TRBD1	TRBV19	once	CASSMGQGYGYTF	TGTGCCAGTAGTATGGGACAGGGGTATGGCTACACCTTC
TRBJ2-3	.	TRBV14	.	CASTPGDLSTRDTQYF	TGTGCCAGTACCCCGGGGGACTTATCGACGAGGGATACGCAGTATTTT
TRBJ1-2	.	TRBV24-1	.	CATAGARRDGYTF	TGTGCCACGGCTGGGGCGCGAAGGGATGGCTACACCTTC
TRBJ2-7	.	TRBV2	.	CASLVWRRQYF	TGTGCCAGCCTTGTTTGGAGAAGACAGTACTTC